This TCR beta chain came from a study of CD8+ T cells in alopecia areata. Study-wide findings and caveats: Scalp samples also yield sequences of resident alphabeta T cells from normal skin.

PBMCs were stained for CD3, CD4 and CD8, and CD4+ and CD8+ T cells were sorted. With respect to this clone: The target antigen is unknown.

Germline CDR1 and CDR2: MDHEN and SYDVKM. Trimming left V 3 bases short and J 1 base short, with 8 bases between. This CDR3 has 14 residues. cDNA reverse transcribed from extracted RNA served as the sequencing template. The protocol was immunoSEQ multiplex PCR, while the TCRdb copy is restricted to in-frame clones and leaves out a portion. In the table there are 70,000 to 95,000 clones, 51% of which are singletons. The chain carries TRBV28 and TRBJ2-3, with D unclear. Sequencing used NKG2D-high CD8+ T cells sorted from blood. The TCR originated in a human donor with alopecia areata. CDR3: CASSFVGRTDTQYF. The CDR3 coding sequence is TGTGCCAGCAGTTTCGTAGGCCGCACAGATACGCAGTATTTT.